These 2 T cell receptor beta chains were sequenced from one sample in a study of shared clonotypes between healthy human individuals. The protocol was immunoSEQ multiplex PCR, while the TCRdb copy is restricted to in-frame clones and leaves out a portion. Seen here are millions of clones, 85% to 95% observed once, and the top ten hold about 0.41%. The sample taken for sequencing was naive CD4+ T cells from PBMCs. Regarding subset: CD45RA+ positively selected. These receptor sequences come from a man aged 18 to 29 in good health. Some clones in this sample may be carry-over from other donors' samples.

The V and J genes are TRBV28 and TRBJ1-5; D gene unclear. The germline gives CDR1 MDHEN, CDR2 SYDVKM. V was shortened by 5 bases and J by 6 bases, with 17 bases between the two germline ends. CDR3 length: 15 residues. The CDR3 region has the DNA TGTGCCAGCAGTGACGGCTCCCTAATTTCTCAGCCCCAGCATTTT. Translated: CASSDGSLISQPQHF. Combining the CDR3 with reference TRBV28 and TRBJ1-5 gives the whole variable domain DVKVTQSSRYLVKRTGEKVFLECVQDMDHENMFWYRQDPGLGLRLIYFSYDVKMKEKGDIPEGYSVSREKKERFSLILESASTNQTSMYLCASSDGSLISQPQHFGDGTRLSIL.

The V call is TRBV19, the J call TRBJ2-1, with 8 bases fitting TRBD1. The CDR3 runs to 14 residues. Germline trimming cut 3 bases from V and 9 bases from J; bases unmatched to any gene: 7. Germline V CDR1 and CDR2: LNHDA, SQIVND (reference sequence). Here the CDR3 reads CASSIGGTGAEQFF. The CDR3 nucleotides are TGTGCCAGTAGTATTGGGGGGACAGGCGCTGAGCAGTTCTTC.